The T cell receptor (beta chain) under discussion was sequenced for a study of blood T cells in healthy people across ages (dated by TCRdb to about 2015). The study in broad terms: In model experiments, roughly one uniquely barcoded TCR beta cDNA molecule per two T cells was captured by template switching. Using deep sequencing normalized with unique cDNA molecular identifiers, the study measured how TCR beta repertoire diversity changes with age. The donors were split into four age groups: young (average 16 years), middle-aged (roughly 39), aged (over 55) and long-lived (approximately 80). To avoid experimental bias, donors of different ages were randomly spread across the sequencing lanes. Two additional independent replicas of 1 million unique cDNA reads from the same blood draw were analyzed for two donors (one aged 18 to 30 and one aged 80 or older). What the research found in general, with its limitations: Estimates of total diversity based on one million sequenced T cells were considered lower bounds and underestimates. The long-lived group showed more naive CD4+ T cells, fewer expanded clones and increased TCR diversity than the aged group, suggesting age selection. The CMV infection status of donors was not known, potentially confounding age-related changes in expanded clonotypes. Conclusive comparison of naive and antigen-experienced compartments was prevented by the profiling of bulk unsorted PBMCs. The percentage of naive T cells measured by flow cytometry correlated strongly with observed TCR beta diversity. As age increased, observed TCR beta diversity per million T cells dropped in a roughly linear way, and a significant reduction was already evident by age approximately 40.

About this clonotype itself: Its antigen has not been determined. The record has no base qualities; no much larger clone is one base away.

Libraries were prepared through 5' RACE. The instrument given in TCRdb is Illumina HiSeq 2500. A second 7 to 11 cycle PCR used a sample-barcoded 5' primer and a J-beta primer mix. A template-switch 5' adaptor carrying 12 random nucleotides introduced a unique molecular identifier onto each TCR beta cDNA molecule. Each sample yielded at least 3 million CDR3-containing paired-end reads. First-strand cDNA was synthesized from all RNA with the Mint cDNA synthesis kit, primed by a TRBC-specific oligonucleotide. All cDNA was treated with uracil-DNA glycosylase and then went through a first 18-cycle PCR with the universal primers M1SS and BC2_uni_R. The authors' pipeline ran thus. For normalization, 1 million high-quality reads, each with a distinct molecular identifier, were randomly selected from each sample. Instead of being binned into consensus sequences, reads with shared molecular identifiers were discarded. MiTCR, with a Q25 quality threshold and the strictest error-elimination algorithm, was used for CDR3 identification, clonotype clustering and error correction. Lower-bound total TCR beta diversity was estimated with a nonparametric unseen species model using Euler transformation. TCRdb reworked the public reads: Q25 trimming with fastp, MiXCR clone assembly, productive beta chains retained. Duplicate CDR3 protein sequences are folded into a single record with the most common DNA and genes. These V and J calls are TCRdb output, not the study's own analysis. The sample table contains under 1,000,000 distinct CDR3 sequences; only one count was recorded for around 50% of them. The ten largest make up around a sixth of the sample.

Donors were a few dozen systemically healthy Caucasian individuals from Russia aged 6 to 90 years. Each donor gave about 9.2 milliliters of peripheral blood, drawn into EDTA-treated Vacutainer tubes. PBMCs were isolated by Ficoll-Paque density-gradient centrifugation, with at least 7 million obtained per sample. Total RNA was extracted from PBMCs with Trizol reagent, with at least 5.5 micrograms obtained per sample. The percentages of naive CD45RAhigh/CD27high T cells were determined by flow cytometry on a PBMC aliquot from every donor. Material: blood. This TCR came from an elderly man in good health.

The CDR3 here reads CASSPPGLNQPQHF. The DNA sequence is TGTGCCAGCAGTCCCCCCGGTCTGAATCAGCCCCAGCATTTT. The rearrangement combines TRBV6-1 with TRBJ1-5; there is no confident call for the D gene. CDR3 length: 14 amino acids, cysteine to phenylalanine. Of the read, only the CDR3 DNA is kept; its 42 bases are in frame from base 1. Trimming at the junction amounts to 5 bases on V and 4 bases on J, and the germline ends lie 12 bases apart. CDR1 and CDR2, looked up from the germline V gene, are MNHNS and SASEGT.